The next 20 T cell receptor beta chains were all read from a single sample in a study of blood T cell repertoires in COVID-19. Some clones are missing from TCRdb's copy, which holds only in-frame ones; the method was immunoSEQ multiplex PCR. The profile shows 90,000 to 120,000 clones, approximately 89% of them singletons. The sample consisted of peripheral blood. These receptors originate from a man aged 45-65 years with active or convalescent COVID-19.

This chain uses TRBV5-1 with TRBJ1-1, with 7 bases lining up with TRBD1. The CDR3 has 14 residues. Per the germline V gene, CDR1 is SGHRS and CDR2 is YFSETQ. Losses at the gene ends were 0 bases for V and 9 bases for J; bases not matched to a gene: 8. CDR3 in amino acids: CASSLVLETGQAFF. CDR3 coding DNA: TGCGCCAGCAGCTTGGTGCTAGAGACAGGGCAAGCTTTCTTT.

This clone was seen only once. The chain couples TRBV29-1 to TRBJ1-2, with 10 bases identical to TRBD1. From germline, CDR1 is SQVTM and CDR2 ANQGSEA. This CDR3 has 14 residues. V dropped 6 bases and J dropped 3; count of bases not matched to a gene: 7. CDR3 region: CSVEGTGVHYGYTF. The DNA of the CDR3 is TGCAGCGTCGAGGGGACAGGGGTCCACTATGGCTACACCTTC.

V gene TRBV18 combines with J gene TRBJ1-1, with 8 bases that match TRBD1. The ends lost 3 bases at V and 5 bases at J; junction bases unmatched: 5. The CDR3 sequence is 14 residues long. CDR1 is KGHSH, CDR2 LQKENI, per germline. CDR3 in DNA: TGTGCCAGCTCACCTCGGACAGGGAAGACTGAAGCTTTCTTT. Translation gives CASSPRTGKTEAFF.

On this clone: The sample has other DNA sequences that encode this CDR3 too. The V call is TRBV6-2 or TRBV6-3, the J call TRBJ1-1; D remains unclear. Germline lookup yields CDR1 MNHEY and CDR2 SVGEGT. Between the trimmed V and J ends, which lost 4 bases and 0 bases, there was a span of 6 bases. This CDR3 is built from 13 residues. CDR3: CASSSYLNTEAFF. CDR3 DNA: TGTGCCAGCAGTTCATACTTGAACACTGAAGCTTTCTTT.

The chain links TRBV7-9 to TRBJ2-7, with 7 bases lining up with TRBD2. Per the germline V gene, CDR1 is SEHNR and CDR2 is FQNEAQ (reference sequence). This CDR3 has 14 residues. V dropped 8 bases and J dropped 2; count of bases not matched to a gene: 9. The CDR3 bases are TGTGCCAGCGATGCCCGGGACTACCCCTACGAGCAGTACTTC. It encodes CASDARDYPYEQYF.

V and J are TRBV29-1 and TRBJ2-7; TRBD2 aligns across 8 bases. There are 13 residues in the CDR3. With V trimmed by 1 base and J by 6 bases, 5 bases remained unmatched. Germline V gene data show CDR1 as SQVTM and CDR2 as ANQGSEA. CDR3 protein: CSVEGSGASEQYF. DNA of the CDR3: TGCAGCGTTGAAGGTAGCGGGGCTTCCGAGCAGTACTTC.

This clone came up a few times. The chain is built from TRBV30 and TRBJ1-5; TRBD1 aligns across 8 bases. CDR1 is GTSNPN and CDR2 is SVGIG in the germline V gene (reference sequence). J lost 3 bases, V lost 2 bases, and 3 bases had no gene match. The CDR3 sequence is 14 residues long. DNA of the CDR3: TGTGCCTGGAGTAGGACAGGGCCCAATCAGCCCCAGCATTTT. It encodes CAWSRTGPNQPQHF.

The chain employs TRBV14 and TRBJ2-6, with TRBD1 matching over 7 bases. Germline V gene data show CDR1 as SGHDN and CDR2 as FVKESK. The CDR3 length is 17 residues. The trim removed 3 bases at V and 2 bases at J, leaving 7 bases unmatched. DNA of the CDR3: TGTGCCAGCAGCCACCTGACAGGGAACGCTGGGGCCAACGTCCTGACTTTC. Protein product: CASSHLTGNAGANVLTF.

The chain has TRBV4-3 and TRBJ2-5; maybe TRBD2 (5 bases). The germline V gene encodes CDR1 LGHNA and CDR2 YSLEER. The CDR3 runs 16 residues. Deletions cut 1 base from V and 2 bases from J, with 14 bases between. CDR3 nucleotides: TGCGCCAGCAGCCAAGGGTTACTGCGGGCACAAGAGACCCAGTACTTC. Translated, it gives CASSQGLLRAQETQYF.

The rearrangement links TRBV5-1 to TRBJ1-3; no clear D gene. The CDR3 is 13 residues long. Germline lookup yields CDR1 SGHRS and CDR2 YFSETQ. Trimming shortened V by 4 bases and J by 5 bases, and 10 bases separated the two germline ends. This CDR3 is CASSRGDRNTIYF. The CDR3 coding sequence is TGCGCCAGCAGCCGGGGTGATCGAAACACCATATATTTT.

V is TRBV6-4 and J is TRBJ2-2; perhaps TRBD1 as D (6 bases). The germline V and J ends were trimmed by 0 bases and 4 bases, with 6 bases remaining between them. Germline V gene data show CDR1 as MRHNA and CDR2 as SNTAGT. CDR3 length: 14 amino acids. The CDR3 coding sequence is TGTGCCAGCAGTGACTCGGGGGCCACCGGGGAGCTGTTTTTT. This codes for CASSDSGATGELFF.

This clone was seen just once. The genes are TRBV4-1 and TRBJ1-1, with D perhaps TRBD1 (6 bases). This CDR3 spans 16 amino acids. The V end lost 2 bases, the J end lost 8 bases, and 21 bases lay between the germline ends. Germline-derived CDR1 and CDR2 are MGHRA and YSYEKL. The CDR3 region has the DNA TGCGCCAGCAGCCAATCCCGGGTGCGGGGGCCGACCGAAGCTTTCTTT. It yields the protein CASSQSRVRGPTEAFF.

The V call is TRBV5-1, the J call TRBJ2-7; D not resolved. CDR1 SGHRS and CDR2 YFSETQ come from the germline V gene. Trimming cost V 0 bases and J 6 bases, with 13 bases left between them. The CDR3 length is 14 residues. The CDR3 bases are TGCGCCAGCAGCTTGGGAGTACCGATTCGCGAGCAGTACTTC. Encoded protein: CASSLGVPIREQYF.

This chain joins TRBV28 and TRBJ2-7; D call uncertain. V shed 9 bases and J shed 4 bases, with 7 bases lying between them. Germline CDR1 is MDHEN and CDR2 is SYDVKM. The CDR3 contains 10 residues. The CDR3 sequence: CASGRYEQYF. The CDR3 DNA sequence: TGTGCCAGTGGGCGTTACGAGCAGTACTTC.

CDR3 nucleotides: TGTGCCAGCAGCCCTTCGGGACAGGGAAGGTACGGCTACACCTTC. It codes for CASSPSGQGRYGYTF. V usage is TRBV5-6 and J usage is TRBJ1-2; TRBD1 matches at 9 bases. The germline gives CDR1 SGHDT, CDR2 YYEEEE. This CDR3 spans 15 amino acids. V lost 4 bases, J lost 8 bases, and 12 bases stayed unmatched.

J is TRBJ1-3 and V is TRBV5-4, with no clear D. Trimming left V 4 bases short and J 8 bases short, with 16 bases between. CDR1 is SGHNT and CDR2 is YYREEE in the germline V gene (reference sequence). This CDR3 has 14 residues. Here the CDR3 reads CASSQDSDGYTIYF. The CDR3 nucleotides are TGTGCCAGCAGCCAGGACTCAGATGGCTACACCATATATTTT.

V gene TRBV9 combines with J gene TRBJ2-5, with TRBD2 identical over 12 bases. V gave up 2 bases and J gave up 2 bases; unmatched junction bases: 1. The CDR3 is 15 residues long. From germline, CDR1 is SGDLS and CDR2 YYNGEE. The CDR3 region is CASSVGTSGQETQYF. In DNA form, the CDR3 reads TGTGCCAGCAGCGTCGGGACTAGCGGGCAAGAGACCCAGTACTTC.

CDR3 loop: CASSLRGPYEQYF. As DNA, the CDR3 is TGTGCCAGCAGTTTAAGGGGGCCCTACGAGCAGTACTTC. V and J are TRBV28 and TRBJ2-7; 7 positions agree with TRBD1. The V segment lost 2 bases and the J segment 2 bases; nucleotides outside the gene matches: 0. CDR1 and CDR2 from the germline V gene are MDHEN and SYDVKM. The CDR3 loop spans 13 amino acids.

CDR3 sequence reads: CSVTGSGDTEAFF. The CDR3 nucleotides are TGCAGCGTTACGGGGAGTGGGGACACTGAAGCTTTCTTT. The rearrangement uses TRBV29-1 and TRBJ1-1; no firm D call. CDR3 length: 13 amino acids. The V gene lost 5 bases and the J gene lost 3 bases, with 13 bases spanning the gap. Germline-derived CDR1 and CDR2 are SQVTM and ANQGSEA.

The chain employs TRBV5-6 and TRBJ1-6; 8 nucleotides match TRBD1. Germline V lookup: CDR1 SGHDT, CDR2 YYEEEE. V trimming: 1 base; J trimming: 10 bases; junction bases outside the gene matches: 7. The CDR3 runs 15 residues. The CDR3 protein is CASSLNRGYTSPLHF. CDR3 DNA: TGTGCCAGCAGCTTGAACAGGGGGTATACCTCACCCCTCCACTTT.